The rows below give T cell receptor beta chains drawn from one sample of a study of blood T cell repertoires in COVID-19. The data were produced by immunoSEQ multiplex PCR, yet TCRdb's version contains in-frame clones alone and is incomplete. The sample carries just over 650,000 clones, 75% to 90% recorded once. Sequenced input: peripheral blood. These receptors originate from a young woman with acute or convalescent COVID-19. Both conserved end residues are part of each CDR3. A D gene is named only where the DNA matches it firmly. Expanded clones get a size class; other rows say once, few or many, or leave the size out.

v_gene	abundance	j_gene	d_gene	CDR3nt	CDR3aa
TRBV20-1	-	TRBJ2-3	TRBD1	TGCAGTGCTCGTGACAGGGTGAGCCCCACAGATACGCAGTATTTT	CSARDRVSPTDTQYF
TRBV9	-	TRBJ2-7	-	TGTGCCAGCAGCGTAGGCTCTGGGCTCGAGCAGTACTTC	CASSVGSGLEQYF
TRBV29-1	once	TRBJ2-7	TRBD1	TGCAGCGGGGGACAGGGGGGCCCCTACGAGCAGTACTTC	CSGGQGGPYEQYF
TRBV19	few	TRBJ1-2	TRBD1	TGTGCCAGTAGTTTTCGCAGGGGGCGTCTGGATGGCTACACCTTC	CASSFRRGRLDGYTF
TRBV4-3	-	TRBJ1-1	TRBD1	TGCGCCAGCAGCCAGGGACAGGGGAGGACTTTCTTT	CASSQGQGRTFF
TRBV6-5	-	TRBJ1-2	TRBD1	TGTGCCGGCCGTTTGGCAGGGGGCATCTATGGCTACACCTTC	CAGRLAGGIYGYTF
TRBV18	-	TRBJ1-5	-	TGTGCCAGCTCACCCAGCAGGGGAGCTTTGCAGCCCCAGCATTTT	CASSPSRGALQPQHF
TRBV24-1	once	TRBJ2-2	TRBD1	TGTGCCACCAGTGATCCCCAGGGGGCAACCGGGGAGCTGTTTTTT	CATSDPQGATGELFF
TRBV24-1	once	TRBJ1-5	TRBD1	TGTGCCACCAGTGATTCCACACAGGGGCCCAGCAATCAGCCCCAGCATTTT	CATSDSTQGPSNQPQHF
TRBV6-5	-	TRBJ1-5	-	TGTGCCAGCAGTTACCTATCCCCCGATCAGCCCCAGCATTTT	CASSYLSPDQPQHF
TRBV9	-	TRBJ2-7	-	TGTGCCAGCAGCGCCGACACGAGCTCCTACGAGCAGTACTTC	CASSADTSSYEQYF
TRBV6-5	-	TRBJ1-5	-	TGTGCCGGCGCCGTCGGGGGTACCCAACAGCCCCAGCATTTT	CAGAVGGTQQPQHF
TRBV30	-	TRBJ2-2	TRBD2	TGTGCCTTCTCGGGGGGGCGGTGGACCGGGGAGCTGTTTTTT	CAFSGGRWTGELFF
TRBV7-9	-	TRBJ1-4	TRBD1	TGTGCCAGCAGCTTGACAGGGGGAAGGGATGAAAAACTGTTTTTT	CASSLTGGRDEKLFF
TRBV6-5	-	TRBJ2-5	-	TGTGCCAGCAGTAGAGACTTCCGTGGAGAGACCCAGTACTTC	CASSRDFRGETQYF
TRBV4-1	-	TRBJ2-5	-	TGCGCCAGCAGCCGCCGACAGACACAAGAGACCCAGTACTTC	CASSRRQTQETQYF
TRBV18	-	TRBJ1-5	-	TGTGCCAGCTCACCAGGGGAAAATAGGGGTCAGCCCCAGCATTTT	CASSPGENRGQPQHF
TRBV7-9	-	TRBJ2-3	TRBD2	TGTGCCAGCAGCTTACTAGCGGGGCTCACAGATACGCAGTATTTT	CASSLLAGLTDTQYF
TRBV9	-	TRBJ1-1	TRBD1	TGTGCCAGCAGTAAAGGGGACAGGAACACTGAAGCTTTCTTT	CASSKGDRNTEAFF
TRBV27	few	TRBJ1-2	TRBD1	TGTGCCACCTACAGGGCAGGGGGCATCTATGGCTACACCTTC	CATYRAGGIYGYTF
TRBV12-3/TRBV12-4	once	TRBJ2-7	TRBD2	TGTGCCAGCAGCCCAGGGAGGGACGAGCAGTACTTC	CASSPGRDEQYF
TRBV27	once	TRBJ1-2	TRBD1	TGTGCCAGCAGTTACAGGGGTAACTATGGCTACACCTTC	CASSYRGNYGYTF
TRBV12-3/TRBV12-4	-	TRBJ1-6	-	TGTGCCAGCAGTCGGGCAGCGGCTTCACCCCTCCACTTT	CASSRAAASPLHF
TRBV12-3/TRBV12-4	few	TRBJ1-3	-	TGTGCCAGCAGTTACCAGATTGGAAACACCATATATTTT	CASSYQIGNTIYF
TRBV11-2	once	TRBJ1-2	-	TGTGCCAGCAGCTTAGCAGGGACTTATGGCTACACCTTC	CASSLAGTYGYTF
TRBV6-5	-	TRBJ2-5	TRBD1	TGTGCCAGCAGTTACTCGGGACAGCAAGAGACCCAGTACTTC	CASSYSGQQETQYF
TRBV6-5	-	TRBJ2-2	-	TGTGCCAGCAGATCGACCGGGGAGCTGTTTTTT	CASRSTGELFF
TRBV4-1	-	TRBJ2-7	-	TGCGCCAGCAGCCAAGATCCGGGGGCCTACGAGCAGTACTTC	CASSQDPGAYEQYF